These 15 T cell receptor beta chains were all obtained from the same sample, sequenced in a study of T-cell reconstitution after alpha-beta-depleted transplantation in children. Molecular barcoding with unique molecular identifiers was used for the TCRbeta library. TCRdb independently ran MiXCR on the PCR reads; one entry per CDR3 protein. The sample carries hundreds of thousands of distinct CDR3 sequences, over 15% recorded once. This sample comprised PBMCs from the stem cell graft donor, obtained from the stem cell graft. The receptors shown here come from a human donor who donated a stem cell graft to a child with acute myeloid leukemia.

J is TRBJ2-3 and V is TRBV7-2; 8 positions agree with TRBD1. Germline V gene sequence: CDR1 SGHTA, CDR2 FQGNSA. The CDR3 totals 16 residues. V gave up 2 bases and J gave up 6 bases; unmatched junction bases: 10. As DNA, the CDR3 is TGTGCCAGCAGCTTATTTGGCAGGGGGCGAGAGGATACGCAGTATTTT. This sequence encodes CASSLFGRGREDTQYF.

This clonotype appeared many times. The chain links TRBV5-6 to TRBJ1-3; D remains ambiguous. The CDR3 contains 16 residues. Germline CDR1 and CDR2: SGHDT and YYEEEE. V was trimmed by 0 bases and J by 0 bases, leaving 10 bases between them. DNA of the CDR3: TGTGCCAGCAGCTTGGGGGGTTATGCCTCTGGAAACACCATATATTTT. It yields the protein CASSLGGYASGNTIYF.

This chain uses TRBV6-2 or TRBV6-3 with TRBJ2-1, with 7 nucleotides matching TRBD1. V was clipped by 6 bases and J by 3 bases; unmatched bases: 5. Germline loops: CDR1 MNHEY, CDR2 SVGEGT. This CDR3 has 14 residues. The CDR3, as DNA: TGTGCCAGCAGCAACGGACAGGTCTACAATGAGCAGTTCTTC. Translation gives CASSNGQVYNEQFF.

This clonotype came up many times. The chain joins TRBV12-3 or TRBV12-4 to TRBJ1-1; 10 nucleotides match TRBD1. CDR3 length: 14 amino acids. Trimming took 6 bases from V and 5 from J; bases not matched to a gene: 6. DNA of the CDR3: TGTGCCAGCAGCCGGACAGGGGGGTATACTGAAGCTTTCTTT. Encoded protein: CASSRTGGYTEAFF.

DNA for the CDR3: TGCGCCAGCAGCTTGAACAGGATGGGAACCGGGGAGCTGTTTTTT. As protein: CASSLNRMGTGELFF. The genes are TRBV5-1 and TRBJ2-2, with D perhaps TRBD1 (5 bases). This CDR3 spans 15 amino acids. Germline CDR1 is SGHRS and CDR2 is YFSETQ. Trimming pared 1 base from V and 5 bases from J, leaving 12 bases between.

Ten or more counts support this clonotype. The V call is TRBV25-1, the J call TRBJ2-7; D not resolved. With 6 bases removed from V and 5 bases from J, the gap between germline ends came to 8 bases. Germline V gene data show CDR1 as MGHDK and CDR2 as SYGVNS. The CDR3 has 11 amino acids. The CDR3 here is CASRGSNEQYF. The CDR3 DNA follows: TGTGCCAGCAGAGGGTCTAACGAGCAGTACTTC.

The J gene is TRBJ1-3, the V gene TRBV7-2; D is uncertain. The CDR3 is 14 residues long. The V and J ends lost 3 bases and 4 bases respectively, with 10 bases between them. CDR1 is SGHTA, CDR2 FQGNSA, per germline. The CDR3 region is CASSFLGKGNTIYF. CDR3 coding DNA: TGTGCCAGCAGCTTCCTAGGGAAAGGAAACACCATATATTTT.

This clonotype was recorded a few times. The chain combines TRBV5-1 with TRBJ1-3; 7 bases are a match to TRBD1. The CDR3 has 17 amino acids. V was clipped by 4 bases and J by 0 bases; unmatched bases: 10. CDR1 and CDR2 from the germline V gene are SGHRS and YFSETQ. CDR3 nucleotide sequence: TGCGCCAGCAGCCCGGGTCCCCGGACAGGCTCTGGAAACACCATATATTTT. Translated: CASSPGPRTGSGNTIYF. Full variable domain (rest looked up from reference TRBV5-1 and TRBJ1-3): KAGVTQTPRYLIKTRGQQVTLSCSPISGHRSVSWYQQTPGQGLQFLFEYFSETQRNKGNFPGRFSGRQFSNSRSEMNVSTLELGDSALYLCASSPGPRTGSGNTIYFGEGSWLTVV.

Details on this clonotype: A read error may account for a junction end that differs from germline. This rearrangement joins TRBV6-2 or TRBV6-3 to TRBJ2-2; 9 nucleotides align to TRBD1. The CDR3 is 12 residues long. The germline V gene encodes CDR1 MNHEY and CDR2 SVGEGT. CDR3 in amino acids: CASSYRTGALFF. The CDR3 region has the DNA TGTGCCAGCAGTTACCGGACAGGGGCGCTGTTTTTT.

The table lists this clonotype with many counts. The CDR3 DNA is TGCAGTGCTGTCCAGACAGATAGCAATCAGCCCCAGCATTTT. Its protein is CSAVQTDSNQPQHF. This rearrangement joins TRBV20-1 to TRBJ1-5, with D possibly matching TRBD1 (5 bases). Germline values: CDR1 DFQATT, CDR2 SNEGSKA (reference sequence). The CDR3 runs 14 residues. Trimming cost V 5 bases and J 0 bases, with 11 bases left between them.

This clonotype was counted at least ten times. The V and J genes are TRBV29-1 and TRBJ2-2, with D maybe TRBD1 (6 bases). CDR1 and CDR2 from the germline V gene are SQVTM and ANQGSEA. The CDR3 is 13 residues long. The V end lost 7 bases, the J end lost 4 bases, and 13 bases lay between the germline ends. This chain's CDR3 is CSAQGQLTGELFF. CDR3 coding DNA: TGCAGCGCCCAGGGGCAGCTCACCGGGGAGCTGTTTTTT.

This clonotype was counted at least ten times. The chain recombines TRBV5-4 with TRBJ2-5; tentative D call: TRBD2 (5 bases). The ends were cut back, 4 bases at V and 7 bases at J, with 14 bases in the middle. The V gene's germline CDR1 is SGHNT and CDR2 YYREEE (reference sequence). The CDR3 length is 13 residues. Here the CDR3 DNA reads TGTGCCAGCAGCGCGGAACGGGGTGGGACCCAGTACTTC. Translation: CASSAERGGTQYF.

This rearrangement joins TRBV4-1 to TRBJ2-5; D tentatively reads TRBD1 or TRBD2 (7 bases each). The CDR3 covers 15 residues. Germline assignment: CDR1 MGHRA and CDR2 YSYEKL. V shed 0 bases and J shed 5 bases, with 13 bases lying between them. CDR3 coding DNA: TGCGCCAGCAGCCAAGATCAGGGGGGGCTGGAGACCCAGTACTTC. Amino acid sequence: CASSQDQGGLETQYF.

The chain links TRBV20-1 to TRBJ1-3, with TRBD1 as a possible D gene (5 bases). Germline V lookup: CDR1 DFQATT, CDR2 SNEGSKA (reference sequence). The CDR3 has 12 amino acids. Trimming took off 7 bases at V and 4 bases at J, with 11 bases between the two ends. CDR3 in amino acids: CSVGGEGNTIYF. The DNA of the CDR3 is TGCAGTGTAGGAGGGGAGGGAAACACCATATATTTT.

In its sample, this clonotype was seen a few times. CDR3 DNA sequence: TGTGCCATCAGTGAAGCCGGGACTTCAACCTACGAGCAGTACTTC. Protein: CAISEAGTSTYEQYF. This chain links TRBV10-3 with TRBJ2-7; possibly TRBD2 for D (6 bases). The ends were cut back, 3 bases at V and 2 bases at J, with 14 bases in the middle. The CDR3 has 15 residues. Germline CDR1 reads ENHRY; CDR2 reads SYGVKD.